Following are 16 T cell receptor beta chains from one sample sequenced in a study of blood T cells in healthy people across ages (dated by TCRdb to the mid-2010s). Library construction relied on 5' RACE. For sequencing, an Illumina HiSeq 2500 was employed. The second PCR ran for about 6 to 12 cycles and used a J-beta primer mix along with a sample-barcoded 5' primer. TCRdb trimmed the raw reads at Q25, called clones with MiXCR and kept productive beta chains. Every distinct CDR3 protein forms one entry, paired with its most common genes and DNA. In all, the sample holds 650,000 to 900,000 distinct CDR3 sequences, and less than 80% of those were seen once. Of the sample, 25% to 35% is held by the ten largest clones. The source material was blood. The origin of the receptors is a young man in good health.

This clonotype appeared a few times. V and J are TRBV12-3 or TRBV12-4 and TRBJ1-4; 7 bases are shared with TRBD1. Germline trimming cut 5 bases from V and 5 bases from J; bases unmatched to any gene: 5. This CDR3 contains 14 residues. The CDR3 region is CASSIRDSNEKLFF. DNA of the CDR3: TGTGCCAGCAGTATCCGGGACAGCAATGAAAAACTGTTTTTT.

This clonotype was detected only a few times. The chain employs TRBV7-2 and TRBJ2-1; TRBD2 aligns across 7 bases. Germline values: CDR1 SGHTA, CDR2 FQGNSA. The trim removed 5 bases at V and 5 bases at J, leaving 12 bases unmatched. The CDR3 is 16 residues long. The CDR3 DNA is TGTGCCAGCAGCCTTATTGGTCCTAGCGGAAACAATGAGCAGTTCTTC. It translates to CASSLIGPSGNNEQFF.

This clonotype appeared once. V is TRBV14 and J is TRBJ2-7, with 8 bases fitting TRBD2. Gene TRBJ2-5 matches the end of the DNA better, so the J call may be wrong. The CDR3 is made up of 15 amino acids. From germline, CDR1 is SGHDN and CDR2 FVKESK. The CDR3 DNA follows: TGTGCCAGCAGCCAAGCATGGGGACTAGAAGAGACCCAGTACTTC. The encoded protein is CASSQAWGLEETQYF.

There are a few counts of this clonotype. The rearrangement links TRBV25-1 to TRBJ2-4; a weak D match, TRBD2 (5 bases). The closer fit of TRBJ2-7 to the DNA end suggests the J call may be wrong. Looked up from germline, CDR1 is MGHDK and CDR2 is SYGVNS. The CDR3 consists of 13 residues. The CDR3 coding sequence is TGTGCCAGCAGTGAATACGGGGTGGACGAGCAGTACTTC. Its protein is CASSEYGVDEQYF.

The rearrangement joins TRBV7-2 to TRBJ2-5, with 13 bases fitting TRBD2. The CDR3 consists of 15 residues. Germline V gene sequence: CDR1 SGHTA, CDR2 FQGNSA. V shed 3 bases, J shed 5 bases, and the junction held 3 bases outside the gene matches. The CDR3 is CASSFTSGGAETQYF. DNA for the CDR3: TGTGCCAGCAGCTTCACTAGCGGGGGGGCCGAGACCCAGTACTTC. The entire variable domain, with the rest obtained from reference TRBV7-2 and TRBJ2-5, is as follows: GAGVSQSPSNKVTEKGKDVELRCDPISGHTALYWYRQSLGQGLEFLIYFQGNSAPDKSGLPSDRFSAERTGGSVSTLTIQRTQQEDSAVYLCASSFTSGGAETQYFGPGTRLLVL.

J is TRBJ2-3 and V is TRBV12-3 or TRBV12-4; D remains ambiguous. V was pared by 5 bases and J by 6 bases, with 18 bases between. This CDR3 comprises 15 residues. The CDR3 spells CASSPGSAVSDTQYF. The CDR3 bases are TGTGCCAGCAGTCCCGGATCCGCCGTGTCGGATACGCAGTATTTT.

The sample holds many counts of this clonotype. CDR3 loop: CASRVTMNTEAFF. The CDR3 DNA follows: TGTGCCAGCAGGGTCACAATGAACACTGAAGCTTTCTTT. The V call is TRBV12-3 or TRBV12-4, the J call TRBJ1-1; D call uncertain. Trimming took 6 bases from V and 0 from J, leaving 8 bases between them. The CDR3 runs 13 residues.

This chain links TRBV29-1 with TRBJ2-1; a possible D gene is TRBD2 (5 bases). Per germline, CDR1 SQVTM and CDR2 ANQGSEA. Deletions cut 2 bases from V and 10 bases from J, with 18 bases between. CDR3 size: 14 residues. This CDR3 reads CSVEIGQVGGEQFF. CDR3 bases: TGCAGCGTTGAAATTGGGCAGGTCGGAGGAGAGCAGTTCTTC.

This clonotype was picked up a small number of times. This chain joins TRBV27 and TRBJ2-5; D uncertain. V was trimmed by 7 bases and J by 4 bases, leaving 25 bases between them. Germline values: CDR1 MNHEY, CDR2 SMNVEV (reference sequence). The CDR3 length is 17 residues. The CDR3 loop is CASKPIFVSGVGETQYF. In DNA, the CDR3 is TGTGCCAGCAAGCCGATCTTTGTTTCGGGTGTTGGAGAGACCCAGTACTTC.

V is TRBV5-1 and J is TRBJ2-3; D not certain. The CDR3 spans 12 residues. Per the germline V gene, CDR1 is SGHRS and CDR2 is YFSETQ. Trimming took 2 bases from V and 7 from J, leaving 8 bases between them. CDR3 protein: CASSFNSHTQYF. Here the CDR3 DNA reads TGCGCCAGCAGCTTTAACAGCCATACGCAGTATTTT.

A few counts support this clonotype. The J gene is TRBJ2-5, the V gene TRBV7-2, with D possibly matching TRBD1 (6 bases). In germline, CDR1 is SGHTA, CDR2 FQGNSA. This CDR3 spans 16 amino acids. V lost 4 bases and J lost 0, with 15 bases in between. This CDR3 reads CASSSSGTLYQETQYF. The CDR3 coding sequence is TGTGCCAGCAGCTCATCAGGGACACTCTACCAAGAGACCCAGTACTTC.

The chain joins TRBV20-1 to TRBJ1-6, with 7 bases identical to TRBD1. CDR1 DFQATT and CDR2 SNEGSKA come from the germline V gene (reference sequence). The CDR3 length is 13 residues. The ends lost 5 bases at V and 9 bases at J; junction bases unmatched: 7. The CDR3 region has the DNA TGCAGTGCTGACCGACAGGGAAGTTCACCCCTCCACTTT. Protein product: CSADRQGSSPLHF.

The chain combines TRBV12-3 or TRBV12-4 with TRBJ1-5; D ambiguous. This CDR3 region has 13 residues. V lost 6 bases to trimming and J lost 4 bases, with 10 bases between them. CDR3 nucleotide sequence: TGTGCCAGCAGACGAGGATGGAATCAGCCCCAGCATTTT. This encodes CASRRGWNQPQHF.

This clonotype was observed a handful of times. The rearrangement uses TRBV7-2 and TRBJ2-7; 8 bases match TRBD1. The length of the CDR3 is 14 residues. V gave up 4 bases and J gave up 6 bases; unmatched junction bases: 8. Germline loops: CDR1 SGHTA, CDR2 FQGNSA. The CDR3 DNA reads as TGTGCCAGCAGCTCCTGGACAGGGTCTTCCGAGCAGTACTTC. This codes for CASSSWTGSSEQYF. Filled out from reference TRBV7-2 and TRBJ2-7, the complete variable domain reads GAGVSQSPSNKVTEKGKDVELRCDPISGHTALYWYRQSLGQGLEFLIYFQGNSAPDKSGLPSDRFSAERTGGSVSTLTIQRTQQEDSAVYLCASSSWTGSSEQYFGPGTRLTVT.

The V gene is TRBV12-3 or TRBV12-4, the J gene TRBJ1-1; D perhaps matches TRBD1 (6 bases). This CDR3 comprises 15 residues. Trimming removed 3 bases at V and 4 bases at J, with 15 bases between. Written as DNA, the CDR3 is TGTGCCAGCAGTTTCGGGGGCTCAAGCGTCACTGAAGCTTTCTTT. Encoded protein: CASSFGGSSVTEAFF.

CDR3 in amino acids: CASSQSASSYNSPLHF. CDR3 DNA sequence: TGCGCCAGCAGCCAATCTGCGAGCTCCTATAATTCACCCCTCCACTTT. The chain links TRBV4-3 to TRBJ1-6; D call uncertain. Per the germline V gene, CDR1 is LGHNA and CDR2 is YSLEER. The CDR3 length is 16 residues. Trimming took off 2 bases at V and 0 bases at J, with 8 bases between the two ends.